This record looks at one T cell receptor (beta chain) sequence and its context. The antigen is unknown. TCRB transcripts that were expressed got sequenced, as all of the isolated RNA had been reverse transcribed. TCRdb's copy holds only in-frame clones and misses some; the assay was immunoSEQ multiplex PCR. The table includes some 240,000 clones, approximately 16% detected once. The purity of all sorted populations exceeded 95%. These data belong to a study of beta chain features in type 1 diabetes. At the level of the study: There were approximately 100 million sorted cells examined across all samples.

Study-level points and caveats: There was a moderate but significant shortening of TCRB CDR3s in all four CD4+ subsets of Type 1 diabetes patients.

Germline CDR1 reads KGHSH; CDR2 reads LQKENI. The CDR3 contains 13 residues. V dropped 1 base and J dropped 8 bases, with 8 bases sitting between them. The sequence derives from a man between 25 and 39 years old with type 1 diabetes. The rearrangement links TRBV18 to TRBJ1-4; D perhaps matches TRBD1 (6 bases). The sample was naive CD4+ T cells from blood. The CDR3 coding sequence is TGTGCCAGCTCACCACAGGGGGTCGAAAAACTGTTTTTT. Its protein is CASSPQGVEKLFF.